Given below is one T cell receptor (beta chain) in context. Its antigen is undetermined. Trimming took 5 bases from V and 5 from J, leaving 19 bases between them. Germline V lookup: CDR1 SNHLY, CDR2 FYNNEI. This CDR3 region has 17 residues. TCRdb's copy holds only in-frame clones and misses some; the assay was immunoSEQ multiplex PCR. The table has about 220,000 clones, just over 90% seen once. The data originate from a study of T cell responses to AZD1222 COVID-19 vaccine. Findings and limits, study-wide: Baseline serology detected seropositivity in only a handful of AZD1222 recipients. Donor demographics were predominantly white British with a female majority; clonal diversity may be underestimated.

Sequenced here: peripheral blood, sampled on day 0 of MenACWY control vaccination. The source of this sequence is an adult in good health. The chain uses TRBV2 and TRBJ1-6; D unresolved. The CDR3 nucleotides are TGTGCCAGCAGTCTCCTACCTGGACGGTCTGATAATTCACCCCTCCACTTT. Its protein is CASSLLPGRSDNSPLHF.